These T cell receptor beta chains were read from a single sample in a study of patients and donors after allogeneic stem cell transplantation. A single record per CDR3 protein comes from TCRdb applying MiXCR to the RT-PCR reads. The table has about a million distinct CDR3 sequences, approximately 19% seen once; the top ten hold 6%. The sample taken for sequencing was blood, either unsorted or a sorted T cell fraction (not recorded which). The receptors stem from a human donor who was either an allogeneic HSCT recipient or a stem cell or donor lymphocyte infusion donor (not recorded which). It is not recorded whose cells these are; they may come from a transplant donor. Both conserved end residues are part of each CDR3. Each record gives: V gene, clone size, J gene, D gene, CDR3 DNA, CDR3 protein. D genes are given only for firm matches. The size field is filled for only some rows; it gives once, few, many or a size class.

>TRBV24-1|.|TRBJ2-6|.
TGTGCCACCAGTGATCACAGCTCTGGGGCCAACGTCCTGACTTTC
CATSDHSSGANVLTF
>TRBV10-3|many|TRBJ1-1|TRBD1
TGTGCCATCGTACGTGACAGGGGGACGAACACTGAAGCTTTCTTT
CAIVRDRGTNTEAFF
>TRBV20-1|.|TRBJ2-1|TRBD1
TGCAGTGCTCGGGACAGGGGAGATGAGCAGTTCTTC
CSARDRGDEQFF
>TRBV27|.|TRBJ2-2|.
TGTGCCAGCAGTTTTGTGGGGGAAGACACCGGGGAGCTGTTTTTT
CASSFVGEDTGELFF
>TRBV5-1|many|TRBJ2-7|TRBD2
TGCGCCAGCAGCTTGGCTAGCGGGGTTACCTACGAGCAGTACTTC
CASSLASGVTYEQYF
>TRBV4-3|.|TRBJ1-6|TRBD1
TGCGCCAGCAGCCAAGAGACAGGGGTTCGTTCACCCCTCCACTTT
CASSQETGVRSPLHF
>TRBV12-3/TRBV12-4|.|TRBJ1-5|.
TGTGCCAGCAGTTTAAATGGAGCAGGGGTGACTAATCAGCCCCAGCATTTT
CASSLNGAGVTNQPQHF
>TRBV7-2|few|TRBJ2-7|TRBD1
TGTGCCAGCAGCCAGGGACAGCTACCCTACGAGCAGTACTTC
CASSQGQLPYEQYF
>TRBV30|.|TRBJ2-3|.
TGTGCCTGGAGTGTACATGTGGGCCAACGGAGTGATACGCAGTATTTT
CAWSVHVGQRSDTQYF
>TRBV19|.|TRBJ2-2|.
TGTGCCAGTAGAAATCCACCAGGCCGCAGGAACACCGGGGAGCTGTTTTTT
CASRNPPGRRNTGELFF
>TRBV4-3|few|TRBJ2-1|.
TGCGCCAGCAGCCAAGCCGCGGGCGTGCAGTTCTTC
CASSQAAGVQFF
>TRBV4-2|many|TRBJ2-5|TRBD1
TGTGCCAGCAGCCAAGACGGACAGGGACAAGAGACCCAGTACTTC
CASSQDGQGQETQYF
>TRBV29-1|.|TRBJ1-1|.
TGCAGCGCCGCTGAGGGGGGCAAGACTGAAGCTTTCTTT
CSAAEGGKTEAFF
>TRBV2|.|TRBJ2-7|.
TGTGCCAGCAGTGAAGAAGGATGGAGGGAGTACGAGCAGTACTTC
CASSEEGWREYEQYF
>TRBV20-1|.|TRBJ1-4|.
TGCAGTGCGCCCTTCGGGACACGGAATGAAAAACTGTTTTTT
CSAPFGTRNEKLFF
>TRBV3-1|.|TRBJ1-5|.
TGTGCCAGCAGCCAAGCTCAGATGAATCAGCCCCAGCATTTT
CASSQAQMNQPQHF
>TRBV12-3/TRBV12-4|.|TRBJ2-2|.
TGTGCCAGCAGACTAGAGGGGGAGCTGTTTTTT
CASRLEGELFF
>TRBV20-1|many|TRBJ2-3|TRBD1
TGCAGTGCTAGAATCACAGGGGCCTTAGATACGCAGTATTTT
CSARITGALDTQYF
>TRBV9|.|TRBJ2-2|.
TGTGCCACCCGGGGACGGAACACCGGGGAGCTGTTTTTT
CATRGRNTGELFF
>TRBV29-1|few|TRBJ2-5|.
TGCAGCGTTGCCGGGACCGAACTCGAAGAGACCCAGTACTTC
CSVAGTELEETQYF
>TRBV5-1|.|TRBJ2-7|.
TGCGCCAGCAGCTTGGTGACCAGGTTCTCCTACGAGCAGTACTTC
CASSLVTRFSYEQYF
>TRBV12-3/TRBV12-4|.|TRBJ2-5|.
TGTGCCAGCAGTACCCGGACAGAAGGAGAGACCCAGTACTTC
CASSTRTEGETQYF
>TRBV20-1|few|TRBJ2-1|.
TGCAGTGCTAGAGATTCCCGGGCCCAATACAATGAGCAGTTCTTC
CSARDSRAQYNEQFF
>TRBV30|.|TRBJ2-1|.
TGTGCCTGGAGTGTACGTTTAGGGACGAACAATGAGCAGTTCTTC
CAWSVRLGTNNEQFF
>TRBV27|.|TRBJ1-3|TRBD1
TGTGCCAGCAGTCGGACAGGGGCCTCTGGAAACACCATATATTTT
CASSRTGASGNTIYF
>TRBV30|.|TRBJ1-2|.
TGTGCCTGGAAGGGGCAGCGGATCTGCACCTTC
CAWKGQRICTF
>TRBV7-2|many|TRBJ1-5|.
TGTGCCAGCAGCTTAAGTGCCGGCGAAGCAAATCAGCCCCAGCATTTT
CASSLSAGEANQPQHF
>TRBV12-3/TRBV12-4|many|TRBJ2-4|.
TGTGCCAGCAGTTTACACTCTCGCGCCCCAGTTGTTCAGTACTTC
CASSLHSRAPVVQYF
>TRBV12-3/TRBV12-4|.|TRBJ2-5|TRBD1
TGTGCCAGCAGGTGGGATACAGGGGGAGTGGACTTC
CASRWDTGGVDF
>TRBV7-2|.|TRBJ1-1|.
TGTGCCAGCAACGATGGGTTCTTGACTGAAGCTTTCTTT
CASNDGFLTEAFF
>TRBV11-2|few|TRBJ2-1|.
TGTGCCAGCAGCTTCCTCCTCTCGCATGAGCAGTTCTTC
CASSFLLSHEQFF
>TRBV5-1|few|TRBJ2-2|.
TGCGCCAGCAGCTTGGGGGGCGTCGGGGAGCTGTTTTTT
CASSLGGVGELFF
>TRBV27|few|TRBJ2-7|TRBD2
TGTGCCAGCAGTTTATCGGGACTAGCGGGAACAGAAACCTACGAGCAGTACTTC
CASSLSGLAGTETYEQYF
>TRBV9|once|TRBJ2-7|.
TGTGCCAGCAGCGTAGCCGGGACACCGTACGAGCAGTACTTC
CASSVAGTPYEQYF